The clone carrying this T cell receptor beta chain occurred a few times. The V segment lost 0 bases and the J segment 2 bases; nucleotides outside the gene matches: 4. The CDR3 totals 16 residues. From germline, CDR1 is KGHSH and CDR2 LQKENI. The sample comes from a study of beta chain features in type 1 diabetes. For the study at large: The patients were much like the healthy donors in age, gender and cell yields.

All of the isolated RNA was reverse transcribed, so expressed TCRB transcripts were sequenced. Clones were sequenced by immunoSEQ multiplex PCR, and TCRdb holds only the in-frame ones, with some missing. The sample consists of 250,000 or so clones, 25% to 30% of them appearing once. The rearrangement uses TRBV18 and TRBJ2-1, with 7 bases identical to TRBD2. This sequence was found in a young man in good health. The specimen sequenced was central memory CD4+ T cells from blood. The CDR3 DNA is TGTGCCAGCTCACCACCAGCGGGATCAGCCTACAATGAGCAGTTCTTC. Protein: CASSPPAGSAYNEQFF.